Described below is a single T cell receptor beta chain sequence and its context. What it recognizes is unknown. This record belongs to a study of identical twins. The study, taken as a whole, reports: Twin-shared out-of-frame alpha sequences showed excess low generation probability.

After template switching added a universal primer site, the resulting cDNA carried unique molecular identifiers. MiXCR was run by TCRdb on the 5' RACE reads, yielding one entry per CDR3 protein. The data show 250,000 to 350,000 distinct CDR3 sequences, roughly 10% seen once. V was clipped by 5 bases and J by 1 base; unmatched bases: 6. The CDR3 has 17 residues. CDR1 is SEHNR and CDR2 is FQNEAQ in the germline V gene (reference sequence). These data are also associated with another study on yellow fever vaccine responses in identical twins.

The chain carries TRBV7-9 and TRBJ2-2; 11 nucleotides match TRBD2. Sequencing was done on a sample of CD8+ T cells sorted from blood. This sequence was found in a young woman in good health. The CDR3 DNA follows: TGTGCCAGCAGCCATAGACTAGCGGGAATGAACACCGGGGAGCTGTTTTTT. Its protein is CASSHRLAGMNTGELFF.